A single sample is the source of the 23 T cell receptor beta chains below, sequenced in a study of shared clonotypes between healthy human individuals. Naive CD8 populations comprised CD45RO-negative cells positively selected for CCR7, excluding terminally differentiated effector memory CD45RA+ cells. Using immunoSEQ multiplex PCR, the repertoire was profiled, and TCRdb retains in-frame clones only, with some absent. Of millions of clones in the sample, 93% were seen once. The sequencing sample was made of naive CD8+ T cells from PBMCs. Receptors originate from a man aged 18 to 35 in good health. Some clones in this sample may be carry-over from other donors' samples.

CDR3 sequence reads: CASSLSLPVDRGSEQYF. In nucleotides, the CDR3 is TGTGCCAGCAGTTTATCGTTGCCGGTAGACAGGGGCTCCGAGCAGTACTTC. V gene TRBV28 combines with J gene TRBJ2-7; 8 nucleotides align to TRBD1. V shed 1 base, J shed 6 bases, and the junction held 14 bases outside the gene matches. The CDR3 sequence is 17 residues long. The germline CDR1 and CDR2 sequences are MDHEN and SYDVKM. Based on the CDR3 plus reference TRBV28 and TRBJ2-7, the full variable domain is DVKVTQSSRYLVKRTGEKVFLECVQDMDHENMFWYRQDPGLGLRLIYFSYDVKMKEKGDIPEGYSVSREKKERFSLILESASTNQTSMYLCASSLSLPVDRGSEQYFGPGTRLTVT.

The V call is TRBV6-1, the J call TRBJ2-7; no clear D gene. The CDR3 has 15 amino acids. Per germline, CDR1 MNHNS and CDR2 SASEGT. V lost 1 base to trimming and J lost 2 bases, with 12 bases between them. CDR3 DNA sequence: TGTGCCAGCAGTGAAGGGGTAACGCAAACCTACGAGCAGTACTTC. This gives the protein CASSEGVTQTYEQYF.

The J gene is TRBJ1-4, the V gene TRBV6-1; D is undetermined. Germline V gives CDR1 MNHNS, CDR2 SASEGT. With 7 bases removed from V and 0 bases from J, the gap between germline ends came to 12 bases. The CDR3 sequence is 15 residues long. The CDR3: CASNLAPATNEKLFF. The CDR3 coding sequence is TGTGCCAGCAATTTAGCCCCTGCAACTAATGAAAAACTGTTTTTT.

The sample holds a few counts of this clone. The chain recombines TRBV10-3 with TRBJ1-1; 7 nucleotides agree with TRBD1. Trimming cost V 10 bases and J 0 bases; bases outside gene matches: 8. Germline CDR1 reads ENHRY; CDR2 reads SYGVKD. The CDR3 spans 14 residues. CDR3 amino acids: CATGQVLLNTEAFF. The CDR3 DNA reads as TGTGCCACAGGACAGGTACTACTGAACACTGAAGCTTTCTTT.

As DNA, the CDR3 is TGCGCCAGCAGTGGACGGGGAGGGGTTACAGATACGCAGTATTTT. It is translated as CASSGRGGVTDTQYF. The chain links TRBV10-1 to TRBJ2-3; TRBD2 agrees at 7 bases. The V segment lost 4 bases and the J segment 3 bases; nucleotides outside the gene matches: 7. Germline CDR1 and CDR2: WNHNN and SYGVQD (reference sequence). The CDR3 loop spans 15 amino acids.

The chain links TRBV11-2 to TRBJ2-7, with TRBD2 identical over 8 bases. Trimming at V came to 5 bases and at J to 4 bases, leaving 10 bases not matched to a gene. The CDR3 contains 15 residues. Germline CDR1 SGHAT, CDR2 FQNNGV. This CDR3 is CASSPTGTSLYEQYF. CDR3 nucleotides: TGTGCCAGCAGCCCCACCGGGACTAGTCTTTACGAGCAGTACTTC.

This chain joins TRBV29-1 and TRBJ1-4, with D uncertain. The ends were cut back, 5 bases at V and 7 bases at J, with 8 bases in the middle. Germline CDR1 reads SQVTM; CDR2 reads ANQGSEA. The CDR3 sequence is 11 residues long. The CDR3 protein is CSVSILEKLFF. The CDR3 coding sequence is TGCAGCGTTTCTATCCTTGAAAAACTGTTTTTT.

The V call is TRBV14, the J call TRBJ1-1; D not certain. CDR1 SGHDN and CDR2 FVKESK come from the germline V gene. Trimming took 2 bases from V and 4 from J, leaving 11 bases between them. This CDR3 spans 14 amino acids. Written as DNA, the CDR3 is TGTGCCAGCAGCCAACGCCCAACTGGCACTGAAGCTTTCTTT. As protein: CASSQRPTGTEAFF.

The chain couples TRBV11-2 to TRBJ1-1; 7 nucleotides match TRBD1. CDR3 size: 17 residues. CDR1 is SGHAT, CDR2 FQNNGV, per germline. Germline trimming cut 4 bases from V and 1 base from J; bases unmatched to any gene: 12. The CDR3 coding sequence is TGTGCCAGCAGCTCATCCCCGGGACAGCCTTCGAACACTGAAGCTTTCTTT. Its translation is CASSSSPGQPSNTEAFF.

The rearrangement uses TRBV4-1 and TRBJ1-1; maybe TRBD1 (6 bases). The V gene's germline CDR1 is MGHRA and CDR2 YSYEKL. The CDR3 spans 14 residues. Trimming took 2 bases from V and 4 from J, leaving 11 bases between them. The CDR3 DNA reads as TGCGCCAGCAGCCAATGGAGGGGGGTCACTGAAGCTTTCTTT. Residues: CASSQWRGVTEAFF.

The chain carries TRBV7-9 and TRBJ1-1; unclear D gene. The CDR3 length is 12 residues. With 5 bases removed from V and 10 bases from J, the gap between germline ends came to 14 bases. Germline V gene sequence: CDR1 SEHNR, CDR2 FQNEAQ (reference sequence). The CDR3 coding sequence is TGTGCCAGCAGCCCCTCGGGCCAGGCAGCTTTCTTT. Its protein product is CASSPSGQAAFF.

The CDR3 region has the DNA TGTGCCAGCAGCTTAACAGGAGGGAGGAATGAGCAGTTCTTC. Its protein is CASSLTGGRNEQFF. The V and J genes are TRBV27 and TRBJ2-1; tentatively, D is TRBD2 (6 bases). The CDR3 runs to 14 residues. CDR1 is MNHEY, CDR2 SMNVEV, per germline (reference sequence). V was cut by 6 bases and J by 7 bases, with 16 bases left in between.

The chain employs TRBV5-4 and TRBJ2-6; 7 bases align to TRBD1. Germline V lookup: CDR1 SGHNT, CDR2 YYREEE (reference sequence). This CDR3 region has 20 residues. V dropped 1 base and J dropped 2; count of bases not matched to a gene: 15. For the CDR3, the DNA is TGTGCCAGCAGCTTGAATTGGGGTTGGGACAGAGGTCCTGGGGCCAACGTCCTGACTTTC. Its protein is CASSLNWGWDRGPGANVLTF.

V and J are TRBV6-6 and TRBJ2-2; D remains ambiguous. The CDR3 contains 14 residues. The V end was cut by 2 bases, the J end by 2 bases, with 6 bases between. Germline CDR1 and CDR2: MNHNY and SVGAGI (reference sequence). This CDR3 reads CASSYNINTGELFF. The CDR3, as DNA: TGTGCCAGCAGTTACAATATCAACACCGGGGAGCTGTTTTTT.

The chain employs TRBV7-9 and TRBJ2-1, with D possibly matching TRBD2 (6 bases). Germline loops: CDR1 SEHNR, CDR2 FQNEAQ (reference sequence). The CDR3 has 14 residues. Trimming removed 5 bases from V and 4 bases from J, with 12 bases in between. CDR3 bases: TGTGCCAGCAGCGGGGGAGGAGGGTACAATGAGCAGTTCTTC. It is translated as CASSGGGGYNEQFF.

Points on this clone: This sample also contains other DNA sequences that code for the same CDR3. V is TRBV4-1 and J is TRBJ2-5, with 7 bases identical to TRBD1. The germline V gene has CDR1 MGHRA and CDR2 YSYEKL. This CDR3 spans 13 amino acids. The V and J ends lost 2 bases and 4 bases, in that order; junction bases with no gene match: 1. The DNA of the CDR3 is TGCGCCAGCAGCCAAAGGGGGCGAGAGACCCAGTACTTC. Protein: CASSQRGRETQYF.

This clone was detected once. The chain is built from TRBV9 and TRBJ1-4, with no clear D. Trimming removed 2 bases at V and 8 bases at J, with 19 bases between. Germline assignment: CDR1 SGDLS and CDR2 YYNGEE. The CDR3 runs 16 residues. The CDR3 spells CASSVSPASAGEKLFF. The CDR3, as DNA: TGTGCCAGCAGCGTCTCCCCGGCCTCTGCTGGGGAAAAACTGTTTTTT.

The J gene is TRBJ2-2, the V gene TRBV10-1; D might be TRBD2 (5 bases). CDR3 length: 12 amino acids. Trimming removed 10 bases from V and 5 bases from J, with 11 bases in between. Germline CDR1 is WNHNN and CDR2 is SYGVQD (reference sequence). Here the CDR3 DNA reads TGCGCCACCGGGGATATGACCGGGGAGCTGTTTTTT. It specifies CATGDMTGELFF.

This chain uses TRBV19 with TRBJ1-2; 7 bases line up with TRBD1. CDR3 length: 13 residues. The junction had 4 bases not matched to a gene; V was cut back by 5 bases and J by 4 bases. Germline CDR1 is LNHDA and CDR2 is SQIVND (reference sequence). Here the CDR3 reads CASSLRGAYGYTF. The CDR3 DNA sequence: TGTGCCAGTAGTCTCAGGGGGGCCTATGGCTACACCTTC.

The V call is TRBV27, the J call TRBJ2-2, with no clear D. CDR1 and CDR2 from the germline V gene are MNHEY and SMNVEV (reference sequence). V lost 6 bases, J lost 2 bases, and 16 bases lay in between. The length of the CDR3 is 16 residues. The CDR3 DNA reads as TGTGCCAGCAGCAACCCCTCCGGAACTAACACCGGGGAGCTGTTTTTT. It codes for CASSNPSGTNTGELFF.

The rearrangement uses TRBV11-2 and TRBJ2-3; D gene unclear. CDR1 and CDR2 (germline): SGHAT, FQNNGV. The ends were cut back, 1 base at V and 0 bases at J, with 8 bases in the middle. The CDR3 has 15 amino acids. The CDR3 region is CASSLVATSTDTQYF. CDR3 nucleotides: TGTGCCAGCAGCTTAGTGGCCACTAGCACAGATACGCAGTATTTT.

Concerning this clone itself: Other DNA variants within this sample encode the same CDR3. V usage is TRBV28 and J usage is TRBJ1-2; D gene ambiguous. Trimming removed 4 bases from V and 4 bases from J, with 7 bases in between. The germline V gene has CDR1 MDHEN and CDR2 SYDVKM. This CDR3 spans 12 amino acids. The CDR3 sequence: CASSSRGYGYTF. The CDR3 coding sequence is TGTGCCAGCAGTTCCCGAGGCTATGGCTACACCTTC.

V gene TRBV27 combines with J gene TRBJ2-5; D remains unclear. CDR1 MNHEY and CDR2 SMNVEV come from the germline V gene (reference sequence). V dropped 10 bases and J dropped 4 bases, with 19 bases sitting between them. The CDR3 spans 14 residues. The CDR3 reads CATAPRSKGETQYF. As DNA, the CDR3 is TGTGCCACCGCCCCTCGATCCAAGGGAGAGACCCAGTACTTC.